The clone carrying this TCR beta chain turned up a few times. Its specificity is not known. Germline V gives CDR1 DFQATT, CDR2 SNEGSKA (reference sequence). Trimming stripped 4 bases from V and 8 bases from J, with 14 bases between. There are 13 residues in the CDR3. This sample is drawn from a study of blood T cells in healthy people across ages. Study summary: Template switching caught about one barcoded beta molecule for each two T cells. Broader study findings: Long-lived donors had more naive CD4+ cells and higher diversity than aged donors.

Extraction yielded at least 6 micrograms of total RNA per sample. The second PCR ran about 6 to 12 cycles with a sample-barcoded 5' primer and J-beta primers. Every sample gave at least 2.5 million paired-end reads containing CDR3. TCRdb itself ran the 5' RACE reads through MiXCR, one entry per CDR3 protein. The table includes roughly 500,000 distinct CDR3 sequences, 27% detected once. The sample comprised blood. The J gene is TRBJ1-4, the V gene TRBV20-1, with D possibly TRBD1 on 6 matching bases. This sequence originates from a woman in her 70s in good health. The DNA for the CDR3 is TGCAGTGCTACCCAGGGGATGGGAGAAAAACTGTTTTTT. It translates to CSATQGMGEKLFF.